These T cell receptor beta chains were read from a single sample in a study of blood T cells in healthy people across ages. TCRdb ran MiXCR on the 5' RACE reads and lists one entry per CDR3 protein. Among approximately 1,100,000 distinct CDR3 sequences listed, more than 35% were seen once. Sequenced material: blood. These receptors all stem from a woman aged 60 to 75 in good health. Both conserved end residues are part of each CDR3. The D gene is left open where the match is weak. Some rows have no size entry. The others give once, few or many, or a class for an expanded clone.

clone_size	d_call	v_call	cdr3_length	j_call	cdr3_nt	cdr3_aa
NA	NA	TRBV4-1	14	TRBJ2-5	TGCGCCAGCAGCCAAGATTGGGACCAATACGAGCGGTACTTC	CASSQDWDQYERYF
few	NA	TRBV6-2/TRBV6-3	11	TRBJ2-7	TGTGCCAGCAGTTACAAATACGAGCAGTACTTC	CASSYKYEQYF
NA	NA	TRBV5-1	15	TRBJ1-1	TGCGCCAGCAGCTTGGGGTCCTCAGGGCGGACTGAAGCTTTCTTT	CASSLGSSGRTEAFF
NA	TRBD1	TRBV20-1	14	TRBJ2-3	TGCAGTGCTAGTGACAGGGGGAACAGGTATACGCAGTATTTT	CSASDRGNRYTQYF
many	NA	TRBV4-1	15	TRBJ1-1	TGCGCCAGCAGCCAAGATGAGAGGGTATGGTCTGAAGCTTTCTTT	CASSQDERVWSEAFF
many	NA	TRBV10-3	13	TRBJ2-4	TGTGCCATCAGTGAGGGACAGTCAAACATTCAGTACTTC	CAISEGQSNIQYF
NA	NA	TRBV7-2	14	TRBJ2-3	TGTGCCAGCAGACCCACTGCCTTGAGAGACACGCAGTATTTT	CASRPTALRDTQYF
NA	TRBD1	TRBV12-5	16	TRBJ2-7	TGTGCTAGTGGTTTAAAACCCGGGACAGCGACCTACGAGCAGTACTTC	CASGLKPGTATYEQYF
few	NA	TRBV12-3/TRBV12-4	15	TRBJ2-5	TGTGCCAGCAGTCCGACAGGAGGGAACCAAGAGACCCAGTACTTC	CASSPTGGNQETQYF
NA	TRBD1	TRBV7-6	14	TRBJ2-1	TGTGCCAGCAGCTTAGACGAGGGGGCGGATGAGCAGTTCTTC	CASSLDEGADEQFF
NA	TRBD1	TRBV20-1	16	TRBJ2-5	TGCAGTGCTAGAGATCCGGCCGCAGGGGGCAAAGGGACCCAGTACTTC	CSARDPAAGGKGTQYF
NA	NA	TRBV20-1	13	TRBJ2-3	TGCAGTGCAACGGGGTACAGCACAGATACGCAGTATTTT	CSATGYSTDTQYF
NA	TRBD1	TRBV20-1	15	TRBJ2-3	TGCAGTGCTATTGCGGGACAGGGGGGCACAGATACGCAGTATTTT	CSAIAGQGGTDTQYF
NA	NA	TRBV11-2	14	TRBJ2-1	TGTGCCAGCAGCTTAGTACGGGCCCCCCAGGAGCAGTTCTTC	CASSLVRAPQEQFF
NA	NA	TRBV7-2	15	TRBJ1-4	TGTGCCAGCAGCTTAGGTGGAGGTCGTAATGAAAAACTGTTTTTT	CASSLGGGRNEKLFF
few	TRBD2	TRBV7-2	14	TRBJ2-7	TGTGCCAGCAGCCCCCGCAGCGGGGACTACGAGCAGTACTTC	CASSPRSGDYEQYF
NA	NA	TRBV5-6	14	TRBJ1-4	TGTGCCAGCAGCTCCCGGGAACCAGGAGAAAAACTGTTTTTT	CASSSREPGEKLFF
few	TRBD2	TRBV5-1	13	TRBJ2-7	TGCGCCAGCAGCCGGAAGCGGGAAGGCGAGCAGTACTTC	CASSRKREGEQYF
many	NA	TRBV6-6	14	TRBJ2-5	TGTGCCAGCAGTTACTCGCCGAGACAAGAGACCCAGTACTTC	CASSYSPRQETQYF
few	NA	TRBV5-1	15	TRBJ2-7	TGCGCCAGCAGCTTGGCTGCGGGGTTCACCTACGAGCAGTACTTC	CASSLAAGFTYEQYF
NA	NA	TRBV6-2/TRBV6-3	13	TRBJ1-1	TGTGCCAGCCGTGCACTCATGAACACTGAAGCTTTCTTT	CASRALMNTEAFF
NA	NA	TRBV20-1	19	TRBJ2-3	TGCAGTGCTCCCAAGGGGGGCGGGCGAAGGAGCGACCTCACAGATACGCAGTATTTT	CSAPKGGGRRSDLTDTQYF
NA	NA	TRBV12-3/TRBV12-4	14	TRBJ1-2	TGTGCCAGCAGTTCACTACTCGAGAACTTTGACTACACCTTC	CASSSLLENFDYTF
NA	TRBD1	TRBV7-9	15	TRBJ2-1	TGTGCCAGCAGGGAGGTGGGACAGGGGTGGAATGAGCAGTTCTTC	CASREVGQGWNEQFF
NA	NA	TRBV14	14	TRBJ2-1	TGTGCCAGCAGCCAGGAGTCGAGGCGCAATGAGCAGTTCTTC	CASSQESRRNEQFF
NA	TRBD2	TRBV19	12	TRBJ2-7	TGTGCCAGTAGTGCGGGAGTGGGCGAGCAGTACTTC	CASSAGVGEQYF
NA	NA	TRBV20-1	12	TRBJ2-5	TGCAGTGCTAGGGGACGCCTAGAAGAGCAGTACTTC	CSARGRLEEQYF
NA	TRBD2	TRBV24-1	14	TRBJ2-3	TGTGCCACCAGTGATTTCGGGACTACTTATACGCAGTATTTT	CATSDFGTTYTQYF